Sequencing of this TCR beta chain was carried out in a study of blood T cells in healthy people across ages. Findings and caveats of the study: Both higher diversity and more naive CD4+ cells marked long-lived donors when set against aged donors.

Points on this clonotype: Its antigen is not known.

A second PCR, run for 7 to 11 cycles, used a sample-barcoded 5' primer plus a J-beta primer mix. TCRdb analysed the 5' RACE reads with MiXCR anew, one entry per CDR3 protein. The sample carries 760,000 or so distinct CDR3 sequences, approximately 25% recorded once. The CDR3 covers 15 residues. The ends lost 4 bases at V and 2 bases at J; junction bases unmatched: 4. Germline CDR1 is SGHTA and CDR2 is FQGNSA. The same specimen was also included in a second study, on T cells of mothers and their children.

Specimen: blood. The chain has TRBV7-2 and TRBJ1-2, with 10 positions matching TRBD1. This TCR was recovered from a boy between 5 and 17 years old in good health. CDR3 protein: CASSSGQGGNYGYTF. The CDR3 region has the DNA TGTGCCAGCAGCTCAGGACAGGGGGGAAACTATGGCTACACCTTC. The full variable domain, rest sourced from reference TRBV7-2 and TRBJ1-2, is GAGVSQSPSNKVTEKGKDVELRCDPISGHTALYWYRQSLGQGLEFLIYFQGNSAPDKSGLPSDRFSAERTGGSVSTLTIQRTQQEDSAVYLCASSSGQGGNYGYTFGSGTRLTVV.